This TCR beta chain was sequenced in a study of blood T cell dynamics during melanoma immunotherapy (dated by TCRdb to 2018 to 2020). At the level of the whole study: Patients with metastatic melanoma were treated with first-line pembrolizumab or nivolumab plus ipilimumab as standard of care in the United Kingdom. To find early correlates of response, the study profiled the peripheral T cell receptor repertoires of patients with metastatic melanoma both before and after one cycle of checkpoint inhibitor therapy. The training cohort consisted of consecutive patients, while an additional independent group of patients from the same centre was pooled to form an external validation set.

Every bulk PBMC sample had a fixed 350 ng of DNA loaded. The immunoSEQ TCRb Assay kit was used according to manufacturer instructions to amplify TCR beta CDR3 sequences from genomic DNA. The KAPA Library Quantification Kit for Illumina platforms was used to quantify pooled libraries by qPCR. Pooled libraries were sequenced on an Illumina NextSeq 500, clustered at roughly 0.55-1.1 pM. For the original study's pipeline: TCR data were analyzed with immunoSEQ ANALYZER and the R LymphoSeq package. A rearrangement efficiency score was calculated as productive divided by the sum of productive and non-productive CDR3 sequences. Clonality was measured with the Gini coefficient and diversity with the Renyi index at alpha=1, compared pairwise between timepoints within each patient. In LymphoSeq, clonal relatedness was computed using an edit distance of 3, and repertoire similarity was computed using the Bhattacharyya coefficient. Linear discriminant analysis on week-3 changes in clonality and diversity was built with the R MASS and caret packages to classify response. The clones in this table, taken by TCRdb from immuneACCESS, are in-frame only. Not every clone is retained; where verified, under half of the shortfall comes from an unresolved V gene, and the cause of the rest is unknown. V, J and clone size are those of that table, while D and trimming were read from the DNA. The sample includes about 24,000 clones, with around 85% observed a single time. The top ten hold 4.6% of the sample.

Points the paper makes about the study in general: Patients who later achieved disease control showed a bifurcated PBMC repertoire reorganization at W3, with increased clonality or increased diversity, unlike progressors. Whether the T cell clones driving repertoire changes were melanoma-specific or reflected general immune activation could not be determined in the study. The relatively small sample size was acknowledged as a potential limitation on generalization of the results.

Via the germline V gene (reference sequence), CDR1 is SEHNR and CDR2 FQNEAQ. Measured from the cysteine to the phenylalanine, the CDR3 is 14 residues long. Of the read, only the CDR3 DNA is kept; its 42 bases are in frame from base 1. Trimming takes 3 bases from V and 4 bases from J, and the germline ends sit 12 bases apart. In light of the paper, this sample's time point label describes: pre-treatment baseline. Blood samples were taken before treatment (T0) and at week 3 (W3), following the first cycle of checkpoint blockade. Except for a couple of patients with rapid clinical progression, response was assessed 12 weeks after the first infusion by RECIST 1.1; disease control meant complete response, partial response or stable disease. Any patient who had received prior systemic cancer treatment, was on concomitant immunosuppressant therapy or had synchronous other active malignancies was excluded. Bulk PBMC and plasma cell-free DNA were both sequenced for TCR beta so that circulating cells and T cell turnover could be tracked. PBMC were isolated from blood with Lymphoprep and SepMate tubes, followed by red cell lysis. QIAamp DNA Blood Mini kits were used to extract DNA from both PBMC and sorted T cell subsets.

This clone was counted once. Its recognized antigen is unknown. Qualities for individual bases were not recorded, and no much larger clone is one base off. This chain joins TRBV7-9 to TRBJ1-1; TRBD1 could be the D gene, as 5 bases match. Sequencing was performed on blood, taken from a patient treated with checkpoint blockade. This TCR derives from a human donor with melanoma. The DNA sequence is as follows: TGTGCCAGCAGCTTGGGGGAAGGCATCACTGAAGCTTTCTTT. This yields the protein CASSLGEGITEAFF.